The entry below gives a single TCR beta chain sequence along with its context. The antigen is unknown. V gave up 0 bases and J gave up 3 bases, with 9 bases separating them. The CDR3 loop spans 14 amino acids. The V gene's germline CDR1 is KGHSH and CDR2 LQKENI. By quantitative 5'-RACE with molecular barcodes, the TCR beta libraries were made. TCRdb processed the 5' RACE reads anew with MiXCR; each CDR3 protein has one entry. The data show fewer than 500,000 distinct CDR3 sequences, with about 20% seen just once and about 16% held by the top ten. The data belong to a study of CD8 T cells in ankylosing spondylitis. Study findings and constraints: Those disease-linked clones were CD8+; they were also relatively rare in peripheral blood. Typical of ankylosing spondylitis blood, it appeared, was a TCR beta motif of 7 or 8 highly homologous variants. As reported, disease-linked clones showed significant enrichment in matched ankylosing spondylitis synovial fluid.

The source of this sequence is a male donor with ankylosing spondylitis. This chain joins TRBV18 and TRBJ2-7; D ambiguous. The sequencing sample was made of blood, either unsorted or a sorted T cell fraction (not recorded which). This CDR3 is CASSPPDLRYEQYF. The CDR3 DNA is TGTGCCAGCTCACCACCGGACCTCCGCTACGAGCAGTACTTC.